This T cell receptor beta chain originates from a study of blood T cells in healthy people across ages. The CDR3 is made up of 16 amino acids. J gave up 6 bases and V 1 base, and 4 bases lay outside the gene matches. Germline loops: CDR1 SGHTA, CDR2 FQGNSA. The authors ran a second PCR of roughly 6 to 12 cycles using a sample-barcoded 5' primer and a J-beta primer mix. From the 5' RACE reads, TCRdb called clonotypes with MiXCR, one entry per CDR3 protein. The sample contains almost 550,000 distinct CDR3 sequences, about 25% of which appear only once. These data also formed part of another study, on T cells of mothers and their children.

The chain has TRBV7-2 and TRBJ2-1; 12 bases map to TRBD2. The receptor was derived from a boy aged 5-17 years in good health. The sequenced sample consisted of blood. The CDR3 spells CASSLEWGLAGNEQFF. The CDR3 nucleotides read TGTGCCAGCAGCTTAGAGTGGGGACTAGCGGGCAATGAGCAGTTCTTC.